The 32 T cell receptor beta chains in this list originate from one sample, sequenced in a study of control samples from healthy donors and cancer patients. The repertoire was sequenced with immunoSEQ multiplex PCR; TCRdb's copy has only in-frame clones and lacks some. Of about 98,000 clones listed, approximately 80% are singletons. Sequencing input: blood. The receptors shown here come from a woman in her 30s in good health.

V and J are TRBV24-1 and TRBJ2-1; D gene uncertain. V was shortened by 4 bases and J by 10 bases, with 10 bases between the two germline ends. The CDR3 has 12 residues. Germline V gives CDR1 KGHDR, CDR2 SFDVKD. DNA of the CDR3: TGTGCCACCAGTGACCAATATAACGAGCAGTTCTTC. Protein product: CATSDQYNEQFF.

CDR3 bases: TGTGCCAGTAGTATATTGGGAGAATTTAACACTGAAGCTTTCTTT. It yields the protein CASSILGEFNTEAFF. The chain uses TRBV19 and TRBJ1-1, with D unclear. Germline assignment: CDR1 LNHDA and CDR2 SQIVND (reference sequence). V was cut by 2 bases and J by 2 bases, with 12 bases left in between. This CDR3 contains 15 residues. Using reference TRBV19 and TRBJ1-1 for the parts outside the CDR3, the full variable domain is DGGITQSPKYLFRKEGQNVTLSCEQNLNHDAMYWYRQDPGQGLRLIYYSQIVNDFQKGDIAEGYSVSREKKESFPLTVTSAQKNPTAFYLCASSILGEFNTEAFFGQGTRLTVV.

The chain combines TRBV15 with TRBJ2-5; D gene ambiguous. Germline CDR1 is LNHNV and CDR2 is YYDKDF (reference sequence). CDR3 size: 16 residues. Trimming stripped 0 bases from V and 5 bases from J, with 16 bases between. The CDR3 reads CATSRDLDRVGETQYF. CDR3 bases: TGTGCCACCAGCAGAGATCTTGATCGGGTCGGGGAGACCCAGTACTTC.

The V and J genes are TRBV5-8 and TRBJ2-5; weak D call: TRBD2 (7 bases). V lost 3 bases, J lost 5 bases, and 20 bases lay in between. The CDR3 totals 16 residues. Germline V gene sequence: CDR1 SGHTS, CDR2 YDEGEE. The chain's CDR3 is CASSWPWAGEGETQYF. The CDR3 coding sequence is TGTGCCAGCAGCTGGCCCTGGGCAGGGGAGGGCGAGACCCAGTACTTC.

CDR3 coding DNA: TGCGCCAGTATACAGGGGACTCCCCCCCTAGGGACTCAGTACTTC. Residues: CASIQGTPPLGTQYF. The chain has TRBV10-2 and TRBJ2-4, with D maybe TRBD1 (7 bases). This CDR3 region has 15 residues. V lost 9 bases and J 12 bases, leaving 27 bases between the germline ends. Germline CDR1 reads WSHSY; CDR2 reads SAAADI.

This clone was counted a single time. The chain recombines TRBV3-1 (or the pseudogene TRBV3-2) with TRBJ1-3, with 9 bases lining up with TRBD1. CDR1 is LGHDT, CDR2 YNNKEL, per germline (reference sequence). The CDR3 covers 16 residues. J lost 2 bases, V lost 4 bases, and 6 bases had no gene match. DNA for the CDR3: TGTGCCAGCAGCCTCCGGGACAGGGTTCCTGGAAACACCATATATTTT. Translating gives CASSLRDRVPGNTIYF.

The chain couples TRBV9 to TRBJ1-1; no reliable D call. Germline V gives CDR1 SGDLS, CDR2 YYNGEE. V was trimmed by 4 bases and J by 7 bases, leaving 11 bases between them. The CDR3 runs 12 residues. CDR3 sequence (DNA): TGTGCCAGCAGCTCAGCAGGTCTTGAAGCTTTCTTT. Its translation: CASSSAGLEAFF.

This sequence joins TRBV10-3 and TRBJ1-3, with 9 bases fitting TRBD1. The germline V gene encodes CDR1 ENHRY and CDR2 SYGVKD. The CDR3 length is 17 residues. V gave up 6 bases and J gave up 2 bases; unmatched junction bases: 11. Here the CDR3 reads CAIRKQGQGLAGNTIYF. As DNA, the CDR3 is TGTGCCATCAGGAAACAAGGACAGGGGCTCGCTGGAAACACCATATATTTT.

This chain uses TRBV10-1 with TRBJ1-1; the D is unclear. Trimming removed 3 bases at V and 5 bases at J, with 10 bases between. Per the germline V gene, CDR1 is WNHNN and CDR2 is SYGVQD (reference sequence). This CDR3 is 13 amino acids long. CDR3 coding DNA: TGCGCCAGCAGTGACAGCTGGGCGACTGAAGCTTTCTTT. The encoded protein is CASSDSWATEAFF.

This clone was detected a few times. The CDR3 spells CASSYAGAGDTQYF. Here the CDR3 DNA reads TGTGCCAGCAGTTACGCGGGGGCGGGAGATACGCAGTATTTT. The genes are TRBV6-5 and TRBJ2-3; D is perhaps TRBD2 (7 bases). Trimming took off 2 bases at V and 5 bases at J, with 11 bases between the two ends. The CDR3 is 14 amino acids. The germline CDR1 and CDR2 sequences are MNHEY and SVGAGI.

The chain combines TRBV24-1 with TRBJ2-5, with D possibly TRBD2 on 7 matching bases. CDR1 and CDR2 from the germline V gene are KGHDR and SFDVKD. The CDR3 consists of 11 residues. V shed 10 bases and J shed 5 bases, with 10 bases lying between them. The CDR3 is CATGGEETQYF. DNA for the CDR3: TGTGCCACAGGGGGGGAGGAGACCCAGTACTTC.

The chain uses TRBV3-1 (or the pseudogene TRBV3-2) and TRBJ1-1, with no clear D. With 3 bases removed from V and 6 bases from J, the gap between germline ends came to 17 bases. Germline V gives CDR1 LGHDT, CDR2 YNNKEL (reference sequence). The length of the CDR3 is 15 residues. The CDR3: CASSQSDRGRAEAFF. The CDR3 nucleotides read TGTGCCAGCAGCCAGTCCGACCGTGGAAGGGCTGAAGCTTTCTTT.

The V and J genes are TRBV24-1 and TRBJ2-1, with 7 bases fitting TRBD1. With 3 bases clipped from V and 3 bases from J, the junction kept 7 bases outside the gene matches. This CDR3 spans 16 amino acids. In germline, CDR1 is KGHDR, CDR2 SFDVKD. The CDR3 spells CATSDVTGVGYNEQFF. The CDR3 DNA is TGTGCCACCAGTGATGTTACAGGGGTCGGCTACAATGAGCAGTTCTTC.

The chain carries TRBV4-2 and TRBJ2-1; TRBD2 aligns across 11 bases. This CDR3 has 15 residues. V trimming: 3 bases; J trimming: 5 bases; junction bases outside the gene matches: 3. The germline V gene encodes CDR1 LGHNA and CDR2 YNFKEQ. CDR3 bases: TGTGCCAGCAGCCAGCTTAGCGGGGGGGACAATGAGCAGTTCTTC. This gives the protein CASSQLSGGDNEQFF.

This chain uses TRBV4-3 with TRBJ1-2, with 7 bases lining up with TRBD1. V shed 3 bases and J 3 bases; nucleotides not matched to a gene: 7. From germline, CDR1 is LGHNA and CDR2 YSLEER. The CDR3 runs to 15 residues. In nucleotides, the CDR3 is TGCGCCAGCAGCCATGCGGACAGGCCCTACTATGGCTACACCTTC. Its protein is CASSHADRPYYGYTF.

The chain joins TRBV7-2 to TRBJ1-4; TRBD1 aligns across 7 bases. CDR3 length: 15 amino acids. Germline V gene data show CDR1 as SGHTA and CDR2 as FQGNSA. V trimming: 5 bases; J trimming: 5 bases; junction bases outside the gene matches: 8. CDR3 in DNA: TGTGCCAGCAGCAGGGGGACAGAGTTAAATGAAAAACTGTTTTTT. Amino acid sequence: CASSRGTELNEKLFF.

The chain combines TRBV5-8 with TRBJ1-3; 7 nucleotides agree with TRBD1. The germline V gene has CDR1 SGHTS and CDR2 YDEGEE. The CDR3 sequence is 18 residues long. The J segment lost 1 base and the V segment lost 3 bases, leaving 13 bases of the junction unmatched. CDR3 bases: TGTGCCAGCAGCTCCCCGGACAGGAGATTGATATCTGGAAACACCATATATTTT. Residues: CASSSPDRRLISGNTIYF.

The chain recombines TRBV11-2 with TRBJ2-1; 8 bases agree with TRBD1. The germline CDR1 and CDR2 sequences are SGHAT and FQNNGV. Trimming removed 3 bases from V and 7 bases from J; junction bases left unmatched: 5. The CDR3 covers 14 residues. The CDR3 protein is CASSFSDRANEQFF. CDR3 nucleotides: TGTGCCAGCAGCTTTTCGGACAGGGCTAATGAGCAGTTCTTC.

V gene TRBV19 combines with J gene TRBJ1-1; 9 bases are shared with TRBD1. Germline V lookup: CDR1 LNHDA, CDR2 SQIVND (reference sequence). The CDR3 extends over 14 amino acids. Germline trimming cut 6 bases from V and 4 bases from J; bases unmatched to any gene: 6. As DNA, the CDR3 is TGTGCCAGTAGGCTACAGGGGGCGGTCACTGAAGCTTTCTTT. Amino acids: CASRLQGAVTEAFF.

This chain connects TRBV7-9 to TRBJ2-1; 8 bases align to TRBD2. Trimming took 0 bases from V and 6 from J; bases not matched to a gene: 10. CDR1 and CDR2 from the germline V gene are SEHNR and FQNEAQ (reference sequence). This CDR3 has 17 amino acids. Here the CDR3 DNA reads TGTGCCAGCAGCTTAGCGCGGGCGGGGGGCACTTTCAATGAGCAGTTCTTC. As protein: CASSLARAGGTFNEQFF. Drawing the rest from reference TRBV7-9 and TRBJ2-1, the complete variable domain is DTGVSQNPRHKITKRGQNVTFRCDPISEHNRLYWYRQTLGQGPEFLTYFQNEAQLEKSRLLSDRFSAERPKGSFSTLEIQRTEQGDSAMYLCASSLARAGGTFNEQFFGPGTRLTVL.

In this sample, this clone turned up a few times. The chain recombines TRBV4-3 with TRBJ2-6, with a tentative D call TRBD2 (6 bases). V was pared by 0 bases and J by 2 bases, with 8 bases between. In germline, CDR1 is LGHNA, CDR2 YSLEER. The CDR3 totals 16 residues. CDR3 coding DNA: TGCGCCAGCAGCCAAGATCCGGGAGCTGGGGCCAACGTCCTGACTTTC. Amino acid sequence: CASSQDPGAGANVLTF.

V gene TRBV14 combines with J gene TRBJ2-1; 11 bases are a match to TRBD2. The germline V gene encodes CDR1 SGHDN and CDR2 FVKESK. This CDR3 has 15 amino acids. J was trimmed by 6 bases and V by 6 bases; bases with no gene match: 7. The CDR3 sequence: CASRGSSGGINEQFF. CDR3 coding DNA: TGTGCCAGCAGAGGCTCTAGCGGGGGGATCAATGAGCAGTTCTTC.

This clone was found a few times. CDR3 DNA sequence: TGTGCCATCAGGGACGGGGCGAGGGGCTACACCTTC. Protein product: CAIRDGARGYTF. The genes are TRBV10-3 and TRBJ1-2; a possible D gene is TRBD1 (5 bases). Germline V gene sequence: CDR1 ENHRY, CDR2 SYGVKD. The ends were cut back, 6 bases at V and 8 bases at J, with 13 bases in the middle. The CDR3 length is 12 residues.

The chain employs TRBV25-1 and TRBJ1-4; 8 nucleotides align to TRBD1. The CDR3 spans 14 residues. Germline-derived CDR1 and CDR2 are MGHDK and SYGVNS. The junction had 5 bases not matched to a gene; V was cut back by 4 bases and J by 7 bases. The CDR3, as DNA: TGTGCCAGCAGTGTTGGACAGGGCTTTGAAAAACTGTTTTTT. As protein: CASSVGQGFEKLFF.

This clone occurred a few times. The rearrangement links TRBV30 to TRBJ2-2, with 10 bases lining up with TRBD2. Trimming removed 4 bases from V and 8 bases from J; junction bases left unmatched: 4. The CDR3 runs to 13 residues. Germline CDR1 reads GTSNPN; CDR2 reads SVGIG (reference sequence). Written as DNA, the CDR3 is TGTGCCTGGACTAGCGGGGGATCGGGGGAGCTGTTTTTT. It yields the protein CAWTSGGSGELFF.

This chain uses TRBV5-1 with TRBJ2-2, with D possibly matching TRBD1 (6 bases). Trimming took off 3 bases at V and 4 bases at J, with 13 bases between the two ends. The germline V gene encodes CDR1 SGHRS and CDR2 YFSETQ. The CDR3 contains 15 residues. The CDR3 here is CASSSNRAGTGELFF. The CDR3 bases are TGCGCCAGCAGCTCTAACAGGGCGGGCACCGGGGAGCTGTTTTTT.

The genes are TRBV3-1 (or the pseudogene TRBV3-2) and TRBJ2-2; D gene ambiguous. The CDR3 is 15 residues long. Germline V gives CDR1 LGHDT, CDR2 YNNKEL (reference sequence). V lost 1 base and J 0 bases, leaving 6 bases between the germline ends. The CDR3 reads CASSQGTANTGELFF. The CDR3 nucleotides are TGTGCCAGCAGCCAAGGGACGGCGAACACCGGGGAGCTGTTTTTT.

This rearrangement joins TRBV7-9 to TRBJ2-3, with TRBD1 identical over 7 bases. There are 13 residues in the CDR3. V shed 5 bases, J shed 4 bases, and the junction held 3 bases outside the gene matches. Germline V CDR1 and CDR2: SEHNR, FQNEAQ (reference sequence). The CDR3 sequence: CASSSTGADTQYF. CDR3 nucleotide sequence: TGTGCCAGCAGCAGCACAGGGGCAGATACGCAGTATTTT.

The rearrangement links TRBV5-4 to TRBJ1-2; unclear D gene. The CDR3 loop spans 14 amino acids. Deletions cut 0 bases from V and 3 bases from J, with 9 bases between. The germline CDR1 and CDR2 sequences are SGHNT and YYREEE (reference sequence). The CDR3 DNA sequence: TGTGCCAGCAGCTTGGTGACCGGGGACTATGGCTACACCTTC. This gives the protein CASSLVTGDYGYTF.

The chain is built from TRBV23-1 and TRBJ1-2, with D possibly matching TRBD1 (6 bases). TRBV23-1 is given ORF status, its function remaining uncertain. This CDR3 has 14 amino acids. V lost 6 bases and J 4 bases, leaving 15 bases between the germline ends. CDR3 DNA: TGCGCCAGCAGCCCCGCAGGGGACGGCTATGGCTACACCTTC. Its protein product is CASSPAGDGYGYTF.

The CDR3 loop reads CASRGDRAYNEQFF. CDR3 in DNA: TGTGCCAGCCGCGGGGACAGAGCCTACAATGAGCAGTTCTTC. The rearrangement uses TRBV7-2 and TRBJ2-1; tentatively, D is TRBD1 (7 bases). CDR1 SGHTA and CDR2 FQGNSA come from the germline V gene. Trimming removed 8 bases from V and 2 bases from J, with 13 bases in between. CDR3 length: 14 amino acids. The full variable domain, rest sourced from reference TRBV7-2 and TRBJ2-1, is GAGVSQSPSNKVTEKGKDVELRCDPISGHTALYWYRQSLGQGLEFLIYFQGNSAPDKSGLPSDRFSAERTGGSVSTLTIQRTQQEDSAVYLCASRGDRAYNEQFFGPGTRLTVL.

This clone turned up a few times. This sequence joins TRBV5-4 and TRBJ2-1; perhaps TRBD2 as D (6 bases). Germline V gives CDR1 SGHNT, CDR2 YYREEE (reference sequence). V shed 3 bases and J shed 9 bases, with 16 bases lying between them. The CDR3 totals 14 residues. CDR3 residues: CASSSRGSAGEQFF. DNA for the CDR3: TGTGCCAGCAGCTCCCGGGGGAGCGCCGGTGAGCAGTTCTTC.